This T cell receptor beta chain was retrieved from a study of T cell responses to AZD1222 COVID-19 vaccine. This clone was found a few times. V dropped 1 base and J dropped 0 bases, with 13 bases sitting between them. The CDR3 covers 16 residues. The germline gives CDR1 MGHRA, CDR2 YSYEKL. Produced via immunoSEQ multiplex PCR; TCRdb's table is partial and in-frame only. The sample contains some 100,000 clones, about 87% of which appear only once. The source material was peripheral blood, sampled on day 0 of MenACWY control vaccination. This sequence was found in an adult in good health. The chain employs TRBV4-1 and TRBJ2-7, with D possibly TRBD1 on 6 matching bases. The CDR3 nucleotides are TGCGCCAGCAGCCAAGTAATGGCGGACAGCTCCTACGAGCAGTACTTC. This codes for CASSQVMADSSYEQYF.